The sequence of this T cell receptor beta chain was determined in a study of shared clonotypes between healthy human individuals. Findings and limits, study-wide: Naive subsets generally had larger estimated richness than memory subsets. The study found 4.5% to 5% of naive CD4 clonotypes shared across a few donors.

As for this clone: What it binds is unknown.

The method was immunoSEQ multiplex PCR; TCRdb's version includes in-frame clones alone and lacks a portion of them. The sample has fewer than 400,000 clones, about 74% seen once; the top ten hold 10%. Germline V gives CDR1 MDHEN, CDR2 SYDVKM. The V end was cut by 3 bases, the J end by 7 bases, with 12 bases between. The CDR3 extends over 13 amino acids. The V gene is TRBV28, the J gene TRBJ1-2; D unclear. This receptor was identified in a man aged 25 to 40 in good health. Sample: memory CD4+ T cells sorted from blood. Regarding subset: CD45RA-negative fraction. The CDR3 sequence: CASSFSTSGGYTF. The CDR3 bases are TGTGCCAGCAGTTTCTCCACGTCGGGTGGCTACACCTTC.